The T cell receptor beta chain under discussion was sequenced for a study of T-cell reconstitution after alpha-beta-depleted transplantation in children. This CDR3 has 23 amino acids. Per the germline V gene, CDR1 is SGHNT and CDR2 is YYREEE (reference sequence). Trimming cost V 0 bases and J 0 bases, with 31 bases left between them. This clonotype was counted ten times or more. For TCRbeta, the library was prepared with unique molecular identifiers. TCRdb independently ran MiXCR on the PCR reads; one entry per CDR3 protein. The table shows roughly 280,000 distinct CDR3 sequences, with under 14% occurring only once.

This clonotype was obtained from a male patient between 2 and 15 years old who had a stem cell transplant for chronic granulomatous disease, so the T cells may come from the graft donor. This rearrangement joins TRBV5-4 to TRBJ2-1; D is unclear. The sequenced sample was peripheral blood, obtained 180 days after TCRalphabeta/CD19-depleted stem cell transplant. CDR3 in amino acids: CASSLVLGSGSPGRYSSYNEQFF. The CDR3 DNA sequence: TGTGCCAGCAGCTTGGTGTTGGGATCCGGCTCCCCTGGCCGTTATAGCTCCTACAATGAGCAGTTCTTC.